This T cell receptor beta chain was identified during a study of blood T cells in healthy people across ages. This clonotype turned up a few times. Through a sample-barcoded 5' primer and a J-beta primer mix, a second PCR was run for roughly 7 to 11 cycles. TCRdb reanalysed the 5' RACE reads using MiXCR and keeps one entry per CDR3 protein. The sample lists more than 1.4 million distinct CDR3 sequences; 42% were seen once. The CDR3 totals 16 residues. The germline V gene encodes CDR1 SGHTA and CDR2 FQGNSA. Between the trimmed V and J ends, which lost 5 bases and 2 bases, there was a span of 16 bases. V gene TRBV7-2 combines with J gene TRBJ2-1; no firm D call. The sequence was obtained from a woman aged 18-30 years in good health. Specimen: blood. The CDR3 region has the DNA TGTGCCAGCAGCGACCAAGCCCGGAACCCCTACAATGAGCAGTTCTTC. It is translated as CASSDQARNPYNEQFF.